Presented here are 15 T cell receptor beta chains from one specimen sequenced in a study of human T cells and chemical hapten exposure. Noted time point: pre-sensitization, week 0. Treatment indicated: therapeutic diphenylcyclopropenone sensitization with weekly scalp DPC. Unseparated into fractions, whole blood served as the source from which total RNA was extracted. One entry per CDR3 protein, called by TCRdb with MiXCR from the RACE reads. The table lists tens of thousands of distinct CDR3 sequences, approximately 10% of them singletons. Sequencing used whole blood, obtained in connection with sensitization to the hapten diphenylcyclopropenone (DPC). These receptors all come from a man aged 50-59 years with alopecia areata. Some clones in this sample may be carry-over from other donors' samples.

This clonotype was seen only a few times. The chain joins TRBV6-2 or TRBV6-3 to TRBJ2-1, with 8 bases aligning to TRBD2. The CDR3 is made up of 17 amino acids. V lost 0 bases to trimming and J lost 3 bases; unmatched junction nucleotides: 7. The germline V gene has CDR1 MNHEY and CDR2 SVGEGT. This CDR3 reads CASSYSPASGLYNEQFF. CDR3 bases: TGTGCCAGCAGTTACTCGCCGGCTAGCGGGCTCTACAATGAGCAGTTCTTC.

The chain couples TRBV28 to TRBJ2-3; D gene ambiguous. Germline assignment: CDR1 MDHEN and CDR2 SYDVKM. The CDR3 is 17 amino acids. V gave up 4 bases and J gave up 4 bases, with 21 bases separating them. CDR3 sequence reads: CASSSILGAPGADTQYF. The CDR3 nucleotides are TGTGCCAGCAGTTCAATATTGGGCGCCCCTGGAGCAGATACGCAGTATTTT.

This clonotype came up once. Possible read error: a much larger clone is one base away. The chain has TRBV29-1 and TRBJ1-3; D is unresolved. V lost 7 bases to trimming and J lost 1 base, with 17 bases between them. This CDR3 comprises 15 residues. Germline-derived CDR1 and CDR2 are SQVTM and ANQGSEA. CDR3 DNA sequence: TGCAGCGGCGTCGGGTCGGACTTATCTGGAAACACCATATATTTT. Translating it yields CSGVGSDLSGNTIYF.

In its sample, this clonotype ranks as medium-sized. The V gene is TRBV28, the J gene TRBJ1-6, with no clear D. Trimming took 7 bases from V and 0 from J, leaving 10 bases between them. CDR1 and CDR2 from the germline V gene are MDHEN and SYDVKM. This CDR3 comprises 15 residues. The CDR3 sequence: CASNPVLSYNSPLHF. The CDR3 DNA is TGTGCCAGCAACCCCGTTCTCTCCTATAATTCACCCCTCCACTTT. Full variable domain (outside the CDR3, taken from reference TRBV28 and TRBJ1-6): DVKVTQSSRYLVKRTGEKVFLECVQDMDHENMFWYRQDPGLGLRLIYFSYDVKMKEKGDIPEGYSVSREKKERFSLILESASTNQTSMYLCASNPVLSYNSPLHFGNGTRLTVT.

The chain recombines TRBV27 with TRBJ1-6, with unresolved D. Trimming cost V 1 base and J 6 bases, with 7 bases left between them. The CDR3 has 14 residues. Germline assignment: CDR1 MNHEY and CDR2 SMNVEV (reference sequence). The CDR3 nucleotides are TGTGCCAGCAGTTTATACGGAGCTAATTCACCCCTCCACTTT. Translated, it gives CASSLYGANSPLHF.

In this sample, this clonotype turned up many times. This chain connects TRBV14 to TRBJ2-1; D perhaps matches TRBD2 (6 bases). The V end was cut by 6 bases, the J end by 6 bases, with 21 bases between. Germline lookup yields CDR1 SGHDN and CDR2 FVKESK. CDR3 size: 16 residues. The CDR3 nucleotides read TGTGCCAGCAGTTTAACAACGAGACTAGTGGGCAATGAGCAGTTCTTC. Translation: CASSLTTRLVGNEQFF.

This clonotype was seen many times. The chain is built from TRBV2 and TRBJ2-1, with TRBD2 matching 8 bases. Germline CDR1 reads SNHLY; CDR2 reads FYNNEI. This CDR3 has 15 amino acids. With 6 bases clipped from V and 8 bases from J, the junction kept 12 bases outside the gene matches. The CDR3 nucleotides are TGTGCCAGCAGCCCCCCGGGACTAGGTGTCGATGAGCAGTTCTTC. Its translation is CASSPPGLGVDEQFF.

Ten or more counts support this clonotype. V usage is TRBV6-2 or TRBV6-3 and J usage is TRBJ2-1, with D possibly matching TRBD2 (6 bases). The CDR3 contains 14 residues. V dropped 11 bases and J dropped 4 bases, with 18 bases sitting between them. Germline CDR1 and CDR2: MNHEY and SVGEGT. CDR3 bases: TGTGCCCTGCAGCGGGCAGGGATGTACAATGAGCAGTTCTTC. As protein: CALQRAGMYNEQFF.

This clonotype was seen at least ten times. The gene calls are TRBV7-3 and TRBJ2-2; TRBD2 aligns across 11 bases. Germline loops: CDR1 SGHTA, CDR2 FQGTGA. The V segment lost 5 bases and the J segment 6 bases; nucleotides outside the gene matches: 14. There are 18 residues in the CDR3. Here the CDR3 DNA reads TGTGCCAGCAGCCTTATGGGACTAGCGGAAGTTTTGTCCGGGGAGCTGTTTTTT. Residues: CASSLMGLAEVLSGELFF.

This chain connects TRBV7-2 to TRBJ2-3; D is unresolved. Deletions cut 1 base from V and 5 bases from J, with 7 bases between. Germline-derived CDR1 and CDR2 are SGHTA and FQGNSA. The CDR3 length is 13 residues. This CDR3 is CASSLEREDTQYF. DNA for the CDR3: TGTGCCAGCAGCTTAGAAAGAGAAGATACGCAGTATTTT.

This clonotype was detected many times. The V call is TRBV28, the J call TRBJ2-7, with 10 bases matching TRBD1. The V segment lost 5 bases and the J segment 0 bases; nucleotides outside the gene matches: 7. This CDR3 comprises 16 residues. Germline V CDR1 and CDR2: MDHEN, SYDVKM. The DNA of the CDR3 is TGTGCCAGCAGTCTCGGACAGGGGGTTTTCTCCTACGAGCAGTACTTC. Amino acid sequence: CASSLGQGVFSYEQYF.

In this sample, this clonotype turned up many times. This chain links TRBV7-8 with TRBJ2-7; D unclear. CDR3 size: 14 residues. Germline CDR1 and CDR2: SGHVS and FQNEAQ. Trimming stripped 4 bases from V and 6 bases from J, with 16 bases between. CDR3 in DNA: TGTGCCAGCAGCTCGATGCATTACTCCAGCGAGCAGTACTTC. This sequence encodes CASSSMHYSSEQYF. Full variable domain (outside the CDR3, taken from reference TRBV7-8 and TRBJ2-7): GAGVSQSPRYKVAKRGQDVALRCDPISGHVSLFWYQQALGQGPEFLTYFQNEAQLDKSGLPSDRFFAERPEGSVSTLKIQRTQQEDSAVYLCASSSMHYSSEQYFGPGTRLTVT.

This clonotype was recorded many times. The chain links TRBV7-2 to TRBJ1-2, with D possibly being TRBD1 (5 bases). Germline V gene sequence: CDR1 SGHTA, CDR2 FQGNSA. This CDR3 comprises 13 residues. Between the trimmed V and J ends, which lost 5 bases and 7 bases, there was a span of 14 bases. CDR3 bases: TGTGCCAGCAGCAACAGCAGGGCCCGTGGCTACACCTTC. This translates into CASSNSRARGYTF. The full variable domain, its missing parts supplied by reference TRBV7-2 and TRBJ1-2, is GAGVSQSPSNKVTEKGKDVELRCDPISGHTALYWYRQSLGQGLEFLIYFQGNSAPDKSGLPSDRFSAERTGGSVSTLTIQRTQQEDSAVYLCASSNSRARGYTFGSGTRLTVV.

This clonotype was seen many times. In nucleotides, the CDR3 is TGTGCCAGCTCACCAGGGGGACAGGGAATGCGTGAGCAGTACTTC. Amino acids: CASSPGGQGMREQYF. This sequence joins TRBV18 and TRBJ2-7, with 9 bases aligning to TRBD1. V trimming: 2 bases; J trimming: 7 bases; junction bases outside the gene matches: 9. CDR3 length equals 15 residues. Germline-derived CDR1 and CDR2 are KGHSH and LQKENI.

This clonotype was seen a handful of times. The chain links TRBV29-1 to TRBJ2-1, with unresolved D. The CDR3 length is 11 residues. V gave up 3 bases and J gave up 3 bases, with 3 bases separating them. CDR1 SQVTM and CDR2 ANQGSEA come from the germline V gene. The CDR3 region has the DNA TGCAGCGTTGACCTCTACAATGAGCAGTTCTTC. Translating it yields CSVDLYNEQFF.